This passage covers 7 T cell receptor beta chains from one sample sequenced in a study of T cells in tumors after PD-1 blockade. Libraries were prepared by immunoSEQ multiplex PCR; TCRdb keeps only in-frame clonotypes and omits some of them. The sample lists approximately 35,000 clones, more than 70% occurring once. Sample: PBMCs, taken before anti-PD-1 treatment. Receptor source: a human donor with basal cell carcinoma.

This clone has just one count. In DNA form, the CDR3 reads TGTGCCAGCAGCCGACAGTTATTAGTAGCCTACACCTTC. It yields the protein CASSRQLLVAYTF. The J gene is TRBJ1-2, the V gene TRBV11-3; D is perhaps TRBD1 (5 bases). Between the trimmed V and J ends, which lost 5 bases and 10 bases, there was a span of 17 bases. Per germline, CDR1 SGHNT and CDR2 YENEEA. The CDR3 covers 13 residues.

This clone occurred a few times. The rearrangement links TRBV4-1 to TRBJ1-6; a possible D gene is TRBD1 (5 bases). The germline V gene has CDR1 MGHRA and CDR2 YSYEKL. The V gene lost 3 bases and the J gene lost 4 bases, with 13 bases spanning the gap. The CDR3 extends over 16 amino acids. The CDR3 region has the DNA TGCGCCAGCAGCCAGAGTGGGACGGCTTATAATTCACCCCTCCACTTT. The encoded protein is CASSQSGTAYNSPLHF.

The CDR3 sequence is CASSSGDRGFRDEQYF. CDR3 nucleotides: TGTGCCAGCAGCTCCGGGGACAGGGGCTTTCGCGACGAGCAGTACTTC. The chain is built from TRBV7-9 and TRBJ2-7, with TRBD1 matching over 10 bases. CDR3 size: 16 residues. Germline CDR1 is SEHNR and CDR2 is FQNEAQ (reference sequence). V was pared by 4 bases and J by 5 bases, with 11 bases of the junction left unmatched.

V and J are TRBV5-1 and TRBJ2-6; TRBD1 or TRBD2 may be the D gene (5 bases each). The length of the CDR3 is 15 residues. V lost 9 bases and J lost 0, with 13 bases in between. Germline V gene lookup returns CDR1 SGHRS and CDR2 YFSETQ. The CDR3 nucleotides are TGCGCCACCACCCCGAGGGGCTCTGGGGCCAACGTCCTGACTTTC. Translated, it gives CATTPRGSGANVLTF.

V is TRBV19 and J is TRBJ2-7; possible D gene TRBD2, 6 bases. Germline CDR1 and CDR2: LNHDA and SQIVND (reference sequence). V was trimmed by 2 bases and J by 2 bases, leaving 19 bases between them. The CDR3 extends over 17 amino acids. The CDR3 loop is CASSIKKRSGGAYEQYF. The CDR3 region has the DNA TGTGCCAGTAGTATAAAGAAAAGGAGCGGAGGGGCCTACGAGCAGTACTTC.

The sample holds a few counts of this clone. V is TRBV9 and J is TRBJ2-6; 8 nucleotides align to TRBD1. The V segment lost 5 bases and the J segment 1 base; nucleotides outside the gene matches: 8. The CDR3 length is 17 residues. The germline V gene has CDR1 SGDLS and CDR2 YYNGEE. CDR3 protein: CASREDRDGSGANVLTF. CDR3 DNA: TGTGCCAGCAGAGAGGACAGGGACGGTTCTGGGGCCAACGTCCTGACTTTC.

The rearrangement links TRBV9 to TRBJ2-1, with 7 positions matching TRBD1. The CDR3 loop spans 14 amino acids. The V segment lost 4 bases and the J segment 7 bases; nucleotides outside the gene matches: 8. Germline-derived CDR1 and CDR2 are SGDLS and YYNGEE. This CDR3 reads CASSPQDRLNEQFF. The CDR3 DNA is TGTGCCAGCAGCCCCCAGGACAGGTTGAATGAGCAGTTCTTC. Based on the CDR3 plus reference TRBV9 and TRBJ2-1, the full variable domain is DSGVTQTPKHLITATGQRVTLRCSPRSGDLSVYWYQQSLDQGLQFLIQYYNGEERAKGNILERFSAQQFPDLHSELNLSSLELGDSALYFCASSPQDRLNEQFFGPGTRLTVL.